This TCR beta chain was identified in a study of OX40 agonist ivuxolimab in advanced cancers. TCRdb's table, derived via immunoSEQ multiplex PCR, lists solely in-frame clones and lacks some. There are about 55,000 clones in the sample; about 80% occur only once, and under 4.5% lies in the top ten. The length of the CDR3 is 15 residues. The receptor comes from an adult with an advanced solid tumor such as melanoma, head and neck, liver or kidney cancer. This rearrangement joins TRBV21-1 to TRBJ1-2; the table assigns TRBD1, which was not confirmed against the DNA. TRBV21-1 is listed as a pseudogene. The starting material was CD4+ or CD8+ T cells sorted from blood, obtained in a trial of the OX40 agonist ivuxolimab. The CDR3 sequence is CASSNRGRHFYGYTF. CDR3 DNA sequence: TGTGCCAGCAGCAACAGGGGGCGGCACTTCTATGGCTACACCTTC.